These T cell receptor beta chains were read from a single sample in a study of blood T cell repertoires in COVID-19. Sequencing was performed with immunoSEQ multiplex PCR; in TCRdb, only in-frame clones are kept and a portion is missing. This sample has about 280,000 clones; roughly 87% occur once, and the top ten carry almost 9.5%. Sample: peripheral blood. The receptors originated from a man between 18 and 35 years old with active or convalescent COVID-19. Both conserved end residues are part of each CDR3. The order of the fields is V gene, D gene, clone size, J gene, CDR3 protein, CDR3 DNA. A D gene is named only where the DNA matches it firmly. Clone size is shown for a subset of rows, as once, few, many or a class of expanded clone.

V gene: TRBV19
D gene: TRBD2
clone size: NA
J gene: TRBJ2-7
CDR3 protein: CASSTSGGYEQYF
CDR3 DNA: TGTGCCAGTAGTACTAGCGGGGGCTACGAGCAGTACTTC

V gene: TRBV2
D gene: TRBD2
clone size: NA
J gene: TRBJ2-1
CDR3 protein: CASSDLAVSYNEQFF
CDR3 DNA: TGTGCCAGCAGTGATCTAGCGGTCTCCTACAATGAGCAGTTCTTC

V gene: TRBV27
D gene: NA
clone size: NA
J gene: TRBJ2-7
CDR3 protein: CASSYGDLNEQYF
CDR3 DNA: TGTGCCAGCAGTTACGGAGACTTAAACGAGCAGTACTTC

V gene: TRBV19
D gene: NA
clone size: NA
J gene: TRBJ1-5
CDR3 protein: CASSIFGGKGGNQPQHF
CDR3 DNA: TGTGCCAGTAGTATTTTTGGGGGGAAGGGTGGCAATCAGCCCCAGCATTTT

V gene: TRBV5-1
D gene: TRBD1
clone size: NA
J gene: TRBJ2-1
CDR3 protein: CASSLTTGTAEQFF
CDR3 DNA: TGCGCCAGCAGCTTGACTACAGGGACAGCTGAGCAGTTCTTC

V gene: TRBV2
D gene: TRBD1
clone size: NA
J gene: TRBJ2-7
CDR3 protein: CASKTGVLGLGEQYF
CDR3 DNA: TGTGCCAGCAAGACAGGGGTATTGGGGTTGGGCGAGCAGTACTTC

V gene: TRBV3-1/TRBV3-2
D gene: NA
clone size: NA
J gene: TRBJ2-5
CDR3 protein: CASSHVGQIQETQYF
CDR3 DNA: TGTGCCAGCAGCCATGTCGGACAGATTCAAGAGACCCAGTACTTC

V gene: TRBV18
D gene: TRBD1
clone size: once
J gene: TRBJ1-1
CDR3 protein: CASSAVGGGWTEAFF
CDR3 DNA: TGTGCCAGCTCAGCAGTAGGGGGCGGGTGGACTGAAGCTTTCTTT

V gene: TRBV5-6
D gene: TRBD1
clone size: NA
J gene: TRBJ1-1
CDR3 protein: CASSLALQGATSTEAFF
CDR3 DNA: TGTGCCAGCAGCTTGGCCCTTCAGGGGGCCACCAGCACTGAAGCTTTCTTT

V gene: TRBV20-1
D gene: NA
clone size: NA
J gene: TRBJ2-3
CDR3 protein: CSASSGGGGTQYF
CDR3 DNA: TGCAGTGCTAGTTCGGGGGGAGGGGGTACGCAGTATTTT

V gene: TRBV7-9
D gene: NA
clone size: NA
J gene: TRBJ2-3
CDR3 protein: CAIDAPSGTDTQYF
CDR3 DNA: TGTGCCATTGATGCCCCAAGCGGCACAGATACGCAGTATTTT

V gene: TRBV5-1
D gene: NA
clone size: NA
J gene: TRBJ2-7
CDR3 protein: CASSWTGVSYEQYF
CDR3 DNA: TGCGCCAGCAGCTGGACGGGGGTCTCCTACGAGCAGTACTTC

V gene: TRBV18
D gene: NA
clone size: NA
J gene: TRBJ1-5
CDR3 protein: CASSPPGRSVGNQPQHF
CDR3 DNA: TGTGCCAGCTCACCACCGGGCCGGTCGGTGGGCAATCAGCCCCAGCATTTT

V gene: TRBV6-2/TRBV6-3
D gene: NA
clone size: NA
J gene: TRBJ2-7
CDR3 protein: CASSYPQKEAYSYEQYF
CDR3 DNA: TGTGCCAGCAGTTATCCTCAGAAGGAGGCCTACTCCTACGAGCAGTACTTC

V gene: TRBV9
D gene: NA
clone size: NA
J gene: TRBJ2-1
CDR3 protein: CASSVVSGHNEQFF
CDR3 DNA: TGTGCCAGCAGCGTAGTATCAGGGCACAATGAGCAGTTCTTC

V gene: TRBV6-5
D gene: NA
clone size: NA
J gene: TRBJ2-1
CDR3 protein: CASSSPLNEQFF
CDR3 DNA: TGTGCCAGCAGTTCCCCTTTGAATGAGCAGTTCTTC

V gene: TRBV10-2
D gene: NA
clone size: NA
J gene: TRBJ2-1
CDR3 protein: CASSPTSSYNEQFF
CDR3 DNA: TGCGCCAGCAGCCCAACGAGCTCCTACAATGAGCAGTTCTTC

V gene: TRBV9
D gene: TRBD1
clone size: NA
J gene: TRBJ2-1
CDR3 protein: CASSVVETGVNEQFF
CDR3 DNA: TGTGCCAGCAGCGTAGTCGAGACAGGGGTCAATGAGCAGTTCTTC

V gene: TRBV4-3
D gene: NA
clone size: NA
J gene: TRBJ1-1
CDR3 protein: CASSQSSVTEAFF
CDR3 DNA: TGCGCCAGCAGCCAATCCTCCGTCACTGAAGCTTTCTTT

V gene: TRBV6-5
D gene: TRBD2
clone size: NA
J gene: TRBJ2-7
CDR3 protein: CASSYSPSGGDEQYF
CDR3 DNA: TGTGCCAGCAGTTACTCGCCTAGCGGGGGGGATGAGCAGTACTTC

V gene: TRBV19
D gene: TRBD1
clone size: NA
J gene: TRBJ1-1
CDR3 protein: CASSDHRGLENTEAFF
CDR3 DNA: TGTGCCAGTAGTGATCACAGGGGGCTGGAGAACACTGAAGCTTTCTTT

V gene: TRBV11-3
D gene: NA
clone size: NA
J gene: TRBJ1-1
CDR3 protein: CASSLGAGTEAFF
CDR3 DNA: TGTGCCAGCAGCTTAGGCGCGGGAACTGAAGCTTTCTTT

V gene: TRBV11-2
D gene: NA
clone size: NA
J gene: TRBJ2-1
CDR3 protein: CASSLDSRNEQFF
CDR3 DNA: TGTGCCAGCAGCTTAGATTCCAGGAATGAGCAGTTCTTC

V gene: TRBV11-2
D gene: NA
clone size: NA
J gene: TRBJ1-2
CDR3 protein: CASSSGGSWGRSDYGYTF
CDR3 DNA: TGTGCCAGCAGCTCCGGGGGGTCCTGGGGGCGTAGCGACTATGGCTACACCTTC

V gene: TRBV9
D gene: TRBD2
clone size: NA
J gene: TRBJ2-5
CDR3 protein: CASSVSGASETQYF
CDR3 DNA: TGTGCCAGCAGCGTAAGCGGGGCCTCAGAGACCCAGTACTTC

V gene: TRBV7-9
D gene: TRBD1
clone size: NA
J gene: TRBJ2-1
CDR3 protein: CASSLVDADRGWREQFF
CDR3 DNA: TGTGCCAGCAGCTTAGTCGATGCAGACAGGGGTTGGCGTGAGCAGTTCTTC

V gene: TRBV16
D gene: TRBD1
clone size: NA
J gene: TRBJ1-5
CDR3 protein: CASSLTTGGGENQPQHF
CDR3 DNA: TGTGCCAGCAGCCTCACGACAGGGGGGGGTGAGAATCAGCCCCAGCATTTT

V gene: TRBV19
D gene: TRBD1
clone size: NA
J gene: TRBJ2-7
CDR3 protein: CASSTGTGNSEQYF
CDR3 DNA: TGTGCCAGTAGTACCGGGACAGGGAACTCCGAGCAGTACTTC

V gene: TRBV5-6
D gene: TRBD2
clone size: NA
J gene: TRBJ2-1
CDR3 protein: CASSLVLAGDEQFF
CDR3 DNA: TGTGCCAGCAGCTTGGTTTTAGCGGGGGATGAGCAGTTCTTC

V gene: TRBV5-6
D gene: NA
clone size: NA
J gene: TRBJ1-2
CDR3 protein: CASSFGASNYGYTF
CDR3 DNA: TGTGCCAGCAGCTTTGGGGCCTCTAACTATGGCTACACCTTC

V gene: TRBV18
D gene: TRBD1
clone size: few
J gene: TRBJ1-6
CDR3 protein: CASSSGTGSHSPLHF
CDR3 DNA: TGTGCCAGCTCAAGCGGGACAGGTTCGCATTCACCCCTCCACTTT

V gene: TRBV6-1
D gene: TRBD1
clone size: NA
J gene: TRBJ1-2
CDR3 protein: CASSEGVKTGGYYGYTF
CDR3 DNA: TGTGCCAGCAGTGAAGGAGTAAAAACAGGGGGCTACTATGGCTACACCTTC

V gene: TRBV27
D gene: TRBD2
clone size: NA
J gene: TRBJ2-7
CDR3 protein: CASSFYSGGYEQYF
CDR3 DNA: TGTGCCAGCAGTTTCTATAGCGGGGGCTACGAGCAGTACTTC

V gene: TRBV7-9
D gene: NA
clone size: NA
J gene: TRBJ1-5
CDR3 protein: CASSAGNQPQHF
CDR3 DNA: TGTGCCAGCAGCGCAGGAAATCAGCCCCAGCATTTT

V gene: TRBV5-4
D gene: TRBD1
clone size: NA
J gene: TRBJ1-1
CDR3 protein: CASSGQLTGQGEAFF
CDR3 DNA: TGTGCCAGCAGCGGCCAATTGACGGGACAGGGGGAAGCTTTCTTT

V gene: TRBV3-1/TRBV3-2
D gene: TRBD2
clone size: NA
J gene: TRBJ2-1
CDR3 protein: CASSQLAGSYNEQFF
CDR3 DNA: TGTGCCAGCAGCCAGCTAGCGGGATCCTACAATGAGCAGTTCTTC

V gene: TRBV19
D gene: TRBD1
clone size: NA
J gene: TRBJ1-2
CDR3 protein: CASSILLGQGGYTF
CDR3 DNA: TGTGCCAGTAGTATACTCTTGGGACAGGGTGGCTACACCTTC

V gene: TRBV7-2
D gene: NA
clone size: NA
J gene: TRBJ1-1
CDR3 protein: CASSSETVNTEAFF
CDR3 DNA: TGTGCCAGCAGCTCCGAGACAGTAAACACTGAAGCTTTCTTT

V gene: TRBV11-2
D gene: NA
clone size: NA
J gene: TRBJ1-1
CDR3 protein: CASSGPGLGAFF
CDR3 DNA: TGTGCCAGCAGCGGGCCGGGACTTGGGGCTTTCTTT

V gene: TRBV11-2
D gene: NA
clone size: NA
J gene: TRBJ1-3
CDR3 protein: CASKRGAIAGNTIYF
CDR3 DNA: TGTGCCAGTAAGCGGGGGGCAATCGCTGGAAACACCATATATTTT

V gene: TRBV6-5
D gene: TRBD1
clone size: NA
J gene: TRBJ2-1
CDR3 protein: CASSSYQGQSNEQFF
CDR3 DNA: TGTGCCAGCAGTTCCTACCAGGGACAGTCTAATGAGCAGTTCTTC

V gene: TRBV4-1
D gene: NA
clone size: NA
J gene: TRBJ1-3
CDR3 protein: CASSQDRGYRNTIYF
CDR3 DNA: TGCGCCAGCAGCCAAGATCGGGGGTACCGAAACACCATATATTTT

V gene: TRBV4-3
D gene: TRBD2
clone size: NA
J gene: TRBJ2-3
CDR3 protein: CASSQDGSGGATDTQYF
CDR3 DNA: TGCGCCAGCAGCCAAGATGGTAGCGGGGGGGCAACAGATACGCAGTATTTT

V gene: TRBV5-1
D gene: NA
clone size: NA
J gene: TRBJ1-2
CDR3 protein: CASSGRYLGLNYGYTF
CDR3 DNA: TGCGCCAGCAGCGGAAGGTACTTGGGACTCAACTATGGCTACACCTTC

V gene: TRBV14
D gene: NA
clone size: NA
J gene: TRBJ1-6
CDR3 protein: CASSQAAYNSPLHF
CDR3 DNA: TGTGCCAGCAGCCAAGCGGCCTATAATTCACCCCTCCACTTT

V gene: TRBV6-4
D gene: NA
clone size: NA
J gene: TRBJ1-1
CDR3 protein: CASSDSILVRDTEAFF
CDR3 DNA: TGTGCCAGCAGTGACTCGATTCTAGTACGAGACACTGAAGCTTTCTTT

V gene: TRBV11-2
D gene: NA
clone size: NA
J gene: TRBJ1-2
CDR3 protein: CASSLTGMDGYTF
CDR3 DNA: TGTGCCAGCAGCTTAACCGGGATGGATGGCTACACCTTC

V gene: TRBV29-1
D gene: TRBD2
clone size: NA
J gene: TRBJ2-7
CDR3 protein: CSVFSGGDSSYEQYF
CDR3 DNA: TGCAGCGTTTTTAGCGGGGGGGATAGTTCCTACGAGCAGTACTTC

V gene: TRBV7-6
D gene: NA
clone size: NA
J gene: TRBJ2-1
CDR3 protein: CASSLAGAGEQFF
CDR3 DNA: TGTGCCAGCAGCTTAGCGGGGGCGGGCGAGCAGTTCTTC

V gene: TRBV12-5
D gene: TRBD2
clone size: NA
J gene: TRBJ2-5
CDR3 protein: CASEHSGGGTQYF
CDR3 DNA: TGTGCTAGTGAACACTCGGGAGGAGGGACCCAGTACTTC

V gene: TRBV4-2
D gene: TRBD2
clone size: NA
J gene: TRBJ2-5
CDR3 protein: CASSHGALAGSRETQYF
CDR3 DNA: TGTGCCAGCAGCCACGGAGCACTAGCGGGGAGTAGGGAGACCCAGTACTTC

V gene: TRBV11-3
D gene: NA
clone size: NA
J gene: TRBJ2-7
CDR3 protein: CASSLGLAHEQYF
CDR3 DNA: TGTGCCAGCAGCTTAGGCCTAGCCCACGAGCAGTACTTC

V gene: TRBV27
D gene: TRBD1
clone size: NA
J gene: TRBJ1-1
CDR3 protein: CASRPGTANTEAFF
CDR3 DNA: TGTGCCAGCAGACCCGGGACAGCGAACACTGAAGCTTTCTTT

V gene: TRBV19
D gene: TRBD1
clone size: once
J gene: TRBJ2-5
CDR3 protein: CASTQTGILAETQYF
CDR3 DNA: TGTGCCAGTACTCAGACAGGGATTCTGGCGGAGACCCAGTACTTC

V gene: TRBV18
D gene: NA
clone size: once
J gene: TRBJ1-4
CDR3 protein: CASSPRDSPANEKLFF
CDR3 DNA: TGTGCCAGCTCACCTCGGGACTCCCCGGCGAATGAAAAACTGTTTTTT